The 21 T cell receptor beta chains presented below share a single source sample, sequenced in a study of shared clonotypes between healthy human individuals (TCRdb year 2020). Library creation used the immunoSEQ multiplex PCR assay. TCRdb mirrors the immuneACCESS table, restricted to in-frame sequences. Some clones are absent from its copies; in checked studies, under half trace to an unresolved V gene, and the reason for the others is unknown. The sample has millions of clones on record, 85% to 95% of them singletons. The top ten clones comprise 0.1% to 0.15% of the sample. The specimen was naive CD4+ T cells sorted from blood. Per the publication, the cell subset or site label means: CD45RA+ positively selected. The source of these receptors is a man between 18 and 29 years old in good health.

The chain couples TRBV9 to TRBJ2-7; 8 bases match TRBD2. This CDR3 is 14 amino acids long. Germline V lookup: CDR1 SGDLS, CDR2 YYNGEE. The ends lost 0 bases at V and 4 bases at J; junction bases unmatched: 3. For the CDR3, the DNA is TGTGCCAGCAGCGTAGGGGGGACTAGATACGAGCAGTACTTC. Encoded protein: CASSVGGTRYEQYF.

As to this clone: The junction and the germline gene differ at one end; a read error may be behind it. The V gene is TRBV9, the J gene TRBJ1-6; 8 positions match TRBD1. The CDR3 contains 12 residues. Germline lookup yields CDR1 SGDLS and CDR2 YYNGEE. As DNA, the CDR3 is TGTGCCAGCAGCGTAGACTCGGGACAGGCATCGTTT. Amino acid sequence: CASSVDSGQASF.

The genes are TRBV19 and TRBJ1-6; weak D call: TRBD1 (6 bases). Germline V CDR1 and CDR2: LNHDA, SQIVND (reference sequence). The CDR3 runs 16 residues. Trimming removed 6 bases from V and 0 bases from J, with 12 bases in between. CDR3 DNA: TGTGCCAGTAGAACTCAGGGGAGCTCCTATAATTCACCCCTCCACTTT. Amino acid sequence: CASRTQGSSYNSPLHF.

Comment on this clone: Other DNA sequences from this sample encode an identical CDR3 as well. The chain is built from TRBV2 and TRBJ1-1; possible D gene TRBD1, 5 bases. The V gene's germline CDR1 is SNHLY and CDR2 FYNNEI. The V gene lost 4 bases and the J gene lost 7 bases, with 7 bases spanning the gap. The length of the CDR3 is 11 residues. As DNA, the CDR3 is TGTGCCAGCAGTGTCGACAGTGAAGCTTTCTTT. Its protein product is CASSVDSEAFF.

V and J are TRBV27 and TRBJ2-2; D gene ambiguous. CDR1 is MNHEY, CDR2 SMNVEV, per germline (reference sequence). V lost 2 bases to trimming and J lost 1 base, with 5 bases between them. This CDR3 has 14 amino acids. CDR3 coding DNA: TGTGCCAGCAGTTTAAGGGTGAACACCGGGGAGCTGTTTTTT. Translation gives CASSLRVNTGELFF.

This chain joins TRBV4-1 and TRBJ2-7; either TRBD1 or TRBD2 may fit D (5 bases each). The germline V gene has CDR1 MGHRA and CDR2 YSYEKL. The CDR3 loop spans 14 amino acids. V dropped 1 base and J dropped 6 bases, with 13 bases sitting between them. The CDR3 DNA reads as TGCGCCAGCAGCCAAGGGACCGGGGCGGGCGAGCAGTACTTC. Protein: CASSQGTGAGEQYF.

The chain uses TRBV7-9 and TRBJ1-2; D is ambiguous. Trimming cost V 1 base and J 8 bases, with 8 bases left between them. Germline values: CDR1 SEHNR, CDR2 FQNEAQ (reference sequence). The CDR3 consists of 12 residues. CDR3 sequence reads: CASSLEVWGYTF. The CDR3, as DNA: TGTGCCAGCAGCTTAGAGGTGTGGGGCTACACCTTC.

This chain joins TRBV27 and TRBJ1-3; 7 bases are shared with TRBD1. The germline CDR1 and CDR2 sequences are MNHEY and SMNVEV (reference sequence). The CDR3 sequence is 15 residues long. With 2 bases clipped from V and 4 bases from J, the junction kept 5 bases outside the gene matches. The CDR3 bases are TGTGCCAGCAGTTTAGAGGGGGCGGACGGAAACACCATATATTTT. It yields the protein CASSLEGADGNTIYF.

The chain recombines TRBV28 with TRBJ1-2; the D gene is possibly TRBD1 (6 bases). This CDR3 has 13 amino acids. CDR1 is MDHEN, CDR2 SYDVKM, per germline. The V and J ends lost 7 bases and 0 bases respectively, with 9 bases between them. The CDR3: CASTSGANYGYTF. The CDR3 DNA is TGTGCCAGCACCTCAGGGGCTAACTATGGCTACACCTTC.

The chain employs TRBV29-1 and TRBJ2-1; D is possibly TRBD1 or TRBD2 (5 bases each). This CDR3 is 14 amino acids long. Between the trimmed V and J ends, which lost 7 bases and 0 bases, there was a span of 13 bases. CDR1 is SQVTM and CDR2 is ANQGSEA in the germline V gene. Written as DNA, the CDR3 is TGCAGCGGCAGCCGGGACGTCTCCTACAATGAGCAGTTCTTC. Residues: CSGSRDVSYNEQFF.

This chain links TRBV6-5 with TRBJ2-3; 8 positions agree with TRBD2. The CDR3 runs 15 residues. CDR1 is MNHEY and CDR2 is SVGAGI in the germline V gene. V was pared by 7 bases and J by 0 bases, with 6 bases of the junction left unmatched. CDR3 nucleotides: TGTGCCAGCAACCGAGCGGGGGTTAGCACAGATACGCAGTATTTT. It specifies CASNRAGVSTDTQYF.

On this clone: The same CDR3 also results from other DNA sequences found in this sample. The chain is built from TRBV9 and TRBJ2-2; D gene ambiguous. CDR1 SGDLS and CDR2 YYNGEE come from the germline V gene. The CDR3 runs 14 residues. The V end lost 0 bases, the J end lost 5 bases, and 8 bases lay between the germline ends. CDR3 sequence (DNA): TGTGCCAGCAGCGTAGCTACCGGAACCGGGGAGCTGTTTTTT. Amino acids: CASSVATGTGELFF.

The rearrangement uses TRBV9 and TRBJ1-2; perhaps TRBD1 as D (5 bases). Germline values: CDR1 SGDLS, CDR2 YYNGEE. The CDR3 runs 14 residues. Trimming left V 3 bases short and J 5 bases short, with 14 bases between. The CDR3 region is CASSGDLLGYGYTF. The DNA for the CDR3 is TGTGCCAGCAGCGGGGACCTCCTTGGATATGGCTACACCTTC.

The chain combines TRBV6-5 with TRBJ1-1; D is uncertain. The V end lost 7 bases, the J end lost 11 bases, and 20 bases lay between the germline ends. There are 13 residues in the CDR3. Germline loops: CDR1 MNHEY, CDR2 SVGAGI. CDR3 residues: CASIHPGRLEAFF. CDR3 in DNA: TGTGCCAGCATTCATCCGGGCCGCCTGGAGGCTTTCTTT.

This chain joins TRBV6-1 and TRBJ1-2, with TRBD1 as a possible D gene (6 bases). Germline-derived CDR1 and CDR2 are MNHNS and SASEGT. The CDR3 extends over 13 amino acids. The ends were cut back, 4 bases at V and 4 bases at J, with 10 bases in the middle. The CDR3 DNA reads TGTGCCAGCAGTGCCGGGACAACCTATGGCTACACCTTC. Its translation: CASSAGTTYGYTF.

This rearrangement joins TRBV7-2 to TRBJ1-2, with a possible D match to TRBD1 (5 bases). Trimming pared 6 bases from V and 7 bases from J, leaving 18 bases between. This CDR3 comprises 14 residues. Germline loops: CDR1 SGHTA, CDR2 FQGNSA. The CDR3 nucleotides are TGTGCCAGCAGAAAACCGGCAGGGAACCTTGGCTACACCTTC. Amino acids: CASRKPAGNLGYTF.

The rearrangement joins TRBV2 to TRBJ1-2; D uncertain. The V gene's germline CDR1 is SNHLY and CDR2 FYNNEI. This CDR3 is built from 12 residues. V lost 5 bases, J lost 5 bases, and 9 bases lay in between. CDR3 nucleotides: TGTGCCAGCAGTAGGGAAAAGTATGGCTACACCTTC. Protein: CASSREKYGYTF. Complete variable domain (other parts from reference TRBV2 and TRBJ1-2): EPEVTQTPSHQVTQMGQEVILRCVPISNHLYFYWYRQILGQKVEFLVSFYNNEISEKSEIFDDQFSVERPDGSNFTLKIRSTKLEDSAMYFCASSREKYGYTFGSGTRLTVV.

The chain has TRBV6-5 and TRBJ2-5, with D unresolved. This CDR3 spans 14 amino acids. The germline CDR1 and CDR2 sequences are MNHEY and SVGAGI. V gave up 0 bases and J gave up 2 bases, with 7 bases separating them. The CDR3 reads CASSYSWVQETQYF. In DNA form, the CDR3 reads TGTGCCAGCAGTTACTCCTGGGTTCAAGAGACCCAGTACTTC.

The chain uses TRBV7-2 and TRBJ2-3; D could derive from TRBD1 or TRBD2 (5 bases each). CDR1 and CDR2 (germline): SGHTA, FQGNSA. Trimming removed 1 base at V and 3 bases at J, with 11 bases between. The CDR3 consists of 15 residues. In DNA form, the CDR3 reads TGTGCCAGCAGCTTAGGAGGGCCAGGGACAGATACGCAGTATTTT. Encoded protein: CASSLGGPGTDTQYF. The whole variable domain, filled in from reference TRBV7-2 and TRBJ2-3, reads GAGVSQSPSNKVTEKGKDVELRCDPISGHTALYWYRQSLGQGLEFLIYFQGNSAPDKSGLPSDRFSAERTGGSVSTLTIQRTQQEDSAVYLCASSLGGPGTDTQYFGPGTRLTVL.

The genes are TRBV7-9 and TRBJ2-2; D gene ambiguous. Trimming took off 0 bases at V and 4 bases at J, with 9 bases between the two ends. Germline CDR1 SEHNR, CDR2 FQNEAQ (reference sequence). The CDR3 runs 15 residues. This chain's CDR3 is CASSLARTGTGELFF. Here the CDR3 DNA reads TGTGCCAGCAGCTTAGCGAGAACGGGCACCGGGGAGCTGTTTTTT.

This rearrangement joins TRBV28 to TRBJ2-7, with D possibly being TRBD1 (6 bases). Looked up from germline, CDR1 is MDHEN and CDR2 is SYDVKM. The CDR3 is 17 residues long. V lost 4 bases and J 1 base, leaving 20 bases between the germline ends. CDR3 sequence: CASSYTVWAGESYEQYF. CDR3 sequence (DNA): TGTGCCAGCAGTTATACGGTCTGGGCAGGGGAATCCTACGAGCAGTACTTC.